This record concerns one T cell receptor beta chain sequence. Its antigen is unknown. TCRdb's copy holds only in-frame clones and misses some; the assay was immunoSEQ multiplex PCR. This sample has 75,000 to 100,000 clones, with over 85% found just once. This record comes from a study of T cell responses to AZD1222 COVID-19 vaccine. General study findings and limits: Clonal diversity may have been underestimated in mostly white British donors.

V trimming: 3 bases; J trimming: 1 base; junction bases outside the gene matches: 9. Germline lookup yields CDR1 LNHDA and CDR2 SQIVND (reference sequence). The CDR3 spans 17 residues. The chain joins TRBV19 to TRBJ1-5; TRBD1 matches 7 bases. The starting material was peripheral blood, obtained on day 0 of AZD1222 vaccination. The receptor's source is an adult in good health. CDR3 coding DNA: TGTGCCAGTAGTATCAGGGGACAGAGCAACAGCAATCAGCCCCAGCATTTT. This encodes CASSIRGQSNSNQPQHF.